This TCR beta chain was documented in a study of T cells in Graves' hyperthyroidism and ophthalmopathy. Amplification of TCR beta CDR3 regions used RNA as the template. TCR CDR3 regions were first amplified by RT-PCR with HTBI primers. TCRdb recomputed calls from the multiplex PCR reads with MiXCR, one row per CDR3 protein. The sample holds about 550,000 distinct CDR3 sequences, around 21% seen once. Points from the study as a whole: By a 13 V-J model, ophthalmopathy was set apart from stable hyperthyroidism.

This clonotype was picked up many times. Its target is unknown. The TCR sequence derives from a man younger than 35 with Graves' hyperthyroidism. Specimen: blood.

The CDR3 here is CASHGQPQETQYF. CDR3 bases: TGCGCCAGCCATGGGCAGCCTCAAGAGACCCAGTACTTC. The V and J genes are TRBV10-1 and TRBJ2-5; D is uncertain. V was pared by 8 bases and J by 2 bases, with 12 bases between. This CDR3 has 13 amino acids. Looked up from germline, CDR1 is WNHNN and CDR2 is SYGVQD (reference sequence).